This paragraph covers one T cell receptor beta chain sequence. The germline gives CDR1 LNHNV, CDR2 YYDKDF (reference sequence). V was pared by 5 bases and J by 3 bases, with 22 bases of the junction left unmatched. The CDR3 consists of 21 residues. This sample stems from a study of Ad26.COV2.S vaccination and SARS-CoV-2 variants. Sequenced by immunoSEQ multiplex PCR; TCRdb stores in-frame clones only, minus some. Of 300,000 to 400,000 clones in the sample, about 91% are singletons; the top ten hold 3% to 5%. The V and J genes are TRBV15 and TRBJ1-3, with 10 bases lining up with TRBD1. The sequence came from a human donor who had recovered from COVID-19. This specimen consisted of peripheral blood, obtained after recovery from COVID-19. The CDR3 loop is CATSDSPGRDRGTAVGNTIYF. CDR3 coding DNA: TGTGCCACCAGCGACAGCCCCGGAAGGGACAGGGGCACGGCAGTTGGAAACACCATATATTTT.